The clone carrying this TCR beta chain has at least ten counts. Each CDR3 protein gets one entry after TCRdb re-called the RT-PCR reads with MiXCR. The sample contains around 700,000 distinct CDR3 sequences, around 14% of which appear only once. The CDR3 covers 16 residues. The germline gives CDR1 SGHRS, CDR2 YFSETQ. With 1 base clipped from V and 4 bases from J, the junction kept 7 bases outside the gene matches. Source material: memory CD4+ T cells from blood. The source of this sequence is a female donor in good health, serving as a healthy control. V is TRBV5-1 and J is TRBJ2-1; 8 bases are a match to TRBD2. The CDR3 DNA sequence: TGCGCCAGCAGCTTGCCCGCTAGCGGGCTTTACAATGAGCAGTTCTTC. Translating gives CASSLPASGLYNEQFF.